Listed below are T cell receptor beta chains from one sample, sequenced in a study of blood T cell repertoires in COVID-19. Sequencing was performed with immunoSEQ multiplex PCR; in TCRdb, only in-frame clones are kept and a portion is missing. Of around 57,000 clones listed, more than 75% are singletons. Material for sequencing was peripheral blood. Source of these receptors: a woman aged 55-70 years with acute or convalescent COVID-19. Both conserved end residues are part of each CDR3. The D gene is left open where the match is weak. Expanded clones are given a class, and other clones once, few, many or no size at all.

V gene,J gene,clone size,D gene,CDR3 DNA,CDR3 protein
TRBV5-1,TRBJ1-4,.,.,TGCGCCAGCAGCTTGGAGTGGCCTGGGGCTGAAAAACTGTTTTTT,CASSLEWPGAEKLFF
TRBV4-3,TRBJ2-5,.,TRBD2,TGCGCCAGCAGCCAAGGTTTGGCGGGGGTCAGGGAGACCCAGTACTTC,CASSQGLAGVRETQYF
TRBV5-1,TRBJ2-2,.,.,TGCGCCAGCAGCTCCTTACTAGGAGGAACCACCGGGGAGCTGTTTTTT,CASSSLLGGTTGELFF
TRBV24-1,TRBJ1-1,.,.,TGTGCCACCAGTGATTTGCTTGGGGGGGGCGCTTTCTTT,CATSDLLGGGAFF
TRBV30,TRBJ2-1,.,.,TGTGCCTGGAGTGTACTAGACGGAAATGAGCAGTTCTTC,CAWSVLDGNEQFF
TRBV5-1,TRBJ2-7,.,.,TGCGCCAGCAGCACCGGACAGAACTACGAGCAGTACTTC,CASSTGQNYEQYF
TRBV7-3,TRBJ2-1,.,.,TGTGCCAGCAGCTTAAGCCCGGCGGATTCGCAGTTCTTC,CASSLSPADSQFF
TRBV20-1,TRBJ1-1,few,TRBD1,TGCAGTGCTAGTCCGCCGGGACAGGGCTTTATTGAAGCTTTCTTT,CSASPPGQGFIEAFF
TRBV6-5,TRBJ1-6,.,.,TGTGCCAGCAGCCGTCTGGGAGGGTCGAACTCACCCCTCCACTTT,CASSRLGGSNSPLHF
TRBV11-3,TRBJ2-6,once,.,TGTGCCAGCAGCTTGGGCAGCACCTCTGGGGCCAACGTCCTGACTTTC,CASSLGSTSGANVLTF
TRBV7-3,TRBJ2-3,.,.,TGTGCCAGCAGCTTAACTGGCGATACGCAGTATTTT,CASSLTGDTQYF
TRBV27,TRBJ1-6,.,TRBD1,TGTGCCAGTAAAACGCGGGACAGCAGCTCCTATAATTCACCCCTCCACTTT,CASKTRDSSSYNSPLHF
TRBV18,TRBJ2-6,.,.,TGTGCCAGCTCACCAACAACTGGGGCCAACGTCCTGACTTTC,CASSPTTGANVLTF
TRBV7-2,TRBJ1-5,few,TRBD1,TGTGCCAGCAGGACAGGGATGGGTCAGCCCCAGCATTTT,CASRTGMGQPQHF
TRBV6-2/TRBV6-3,TRBJ2-1,.,TRBD2,TGTGCCAGCAGCGAAGGGACTAGCGGGGGGTTCAATGAGCAGTTCTTC,CASSEGTSGGFNEQFF
TRBV7-3,TRBJ2-3,few,.,TGTGCCAGCAGCCTCCAAGCCGGGAAGCAGTATTTT,CASSLQAGKQYF
TRBV27,TRBJ2-3,.,TRBD2,TGTGCCAGCAGAAAAGTTACCTTAGCGGGGGCCTATTCGCCAGATACGCAGTATTTT,CASRKVTLAGAYSPDTQYF
TRBV6-5,TRBJ1-1,.,.,TGTGCCAGCTGTCGGGGGTCGGCGAACACTGAAGCTTTCTTT,CASCRGSANTEAFF
TRBV27,TRBJ1-5,.,.,TGTGCCAGCAGCAAGTCTCGGGGGGAAACTAATCAGCCCCAGCATTTT,CASSKSRGETNQPQHF
TRBV4-3,TRBJ2-3,.,TRBD2,TGCGCCAGCAGCCACCCGCGCCGACCTAGCGGGGGGAGCACAGATACGCAGTATTTT,CASSHPRRPSGGSTDTQYF
TRBV23-1,TRBJ1-2,once,.,TGCGCCAGCAGTCAAGGCACACAGGGAAGGGGGAACTATGGCTACACCTTC,CASSQGTQGRGNYGYTF
TRBV19,TRBJ1-5,.,.,TGTGCCAGTAGCCGAAACAGGGCCTCCAATCAGCCCCAGCATTTT,CASSRNRASNQPQHF
TRBV12-5,TRBJ2-2,.,TRBD1,TGTGCTAGTGGTTTGCCGACAGGGGCCACCACCGGGGAGCTGTTTTTT,CASGLPTGATTGELFF
TRBV7-3,TRBJ2-2,few,TRBD1,TGTGCCAGCAGCTCCGGGACAGCAAAGAACACCGGGGAGCTGTTTTTT,CASSSGTAKNTGELFF
TRBV29-1,TRBJ2-1,.,TRBD2,TGCAGCGTTGAAGAACTAGCGGGGGCGACCCGTCCGACCAATGAGCAGTTCTTC,CSVEELAGATRPTNEQFF
TRBV27,TRBJ2-1,once,TRBD2,TGTGCCAGCAGTTTACCTCTAGCGGGGGGGACCAATGAGCAGTTCTTC,CASSLPLAGGTNEQFF
TRBV9,TRBJ2-3,.,.,TGTGCCAGCAGCACCCAACGAGATGCAGATACGCAGTATTTT,CASSTQRDADTQYF
TRBV29-1,TRBJ1-1,.,.,TGCAGCGCGCCGGGGTCTTTAAACACTGAAGCTTTCTTT,CSAPGSLNTEAFF
TRBV10-2,TRBJ1-1,few,.,TGCGCCAGCAGTTTACAGAAGATGAACACTGAAGCTTTCTTT,CASSLQKMNTEAFF
TRBV6-2/TRBV6-3,TRBJ2-5,.,.,TGTGCCAGCAGTCCACGGGGGGCCGAAGAGACCCAGTACTTC,CASSPRGAEETQYF
TRBV3-1/TRBV3-2,TRBJ2-5,once,TRBD1,TGTGCCAGCAGCCAAGAGGCGGACAGGGTGGCAGAGACCCAGTACTTC,CASSQEADRVAETQYF
TRBV4-3,TRBJ2-1,.,.,TGCGCCAGCAGCCAGGGACAATTAACCTACAATGAGCAGTTCTTC,CASSQGQLTYNEQFF
TRBV5-1,TRBJ2-5,.,.,TGCGCCAGCAGCATCGCGGGGGCTATAAAAGAGACCCAGTACTTC,CASSIAGAIKETQYF
TRBV30,TRBJ1-5,.,TRBD1,TGTGCCTGGAGTGTACAGGGGGGTGTCGGCAATCAGCCCCAGCATTTT,CAWSVQGGVGNQPQHF
TRBV30,TRBJ1-3,.,TRBD1,TGTGCCTGGAATCAGGGGGCGCCGGGAAACACCATATATTTT,CAWNQGAPGNTIYF
TRBV7-2,TRBJ2-1,.,.,TGTGCCAGCAGCCTCCACCAGGGTTCTCAAAATGAGCAGTTCTTC,CASSLHQGSQNEQFF